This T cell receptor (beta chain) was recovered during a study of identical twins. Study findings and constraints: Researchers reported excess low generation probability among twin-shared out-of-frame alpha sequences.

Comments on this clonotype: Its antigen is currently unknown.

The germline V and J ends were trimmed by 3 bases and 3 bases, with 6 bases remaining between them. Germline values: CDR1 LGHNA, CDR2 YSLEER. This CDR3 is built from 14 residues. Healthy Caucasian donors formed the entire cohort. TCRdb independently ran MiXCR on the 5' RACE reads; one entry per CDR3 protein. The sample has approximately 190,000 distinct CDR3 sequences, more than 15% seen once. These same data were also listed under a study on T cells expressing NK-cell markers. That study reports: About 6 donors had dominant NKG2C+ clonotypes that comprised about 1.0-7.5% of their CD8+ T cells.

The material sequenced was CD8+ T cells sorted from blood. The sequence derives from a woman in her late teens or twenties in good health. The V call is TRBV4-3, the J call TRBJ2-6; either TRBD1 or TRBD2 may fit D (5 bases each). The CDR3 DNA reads TGCGCCAGCAGCCAGGGGGTTGGGGCCAACGTCCTGACTTTC. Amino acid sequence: CASSQGVGANVLTF.